A selection of T cell receptor beta chains follows, all from one sample in a study of blood T cell repertoires in COVID-19. Profiling relied on immunoSEQ multiplex PCR, and the TCRdb table lists in-frame clones only, not all of them. The sample comprises about 230,000 clones, approximately 83% of which are singletons, and under 30% rests with the top ten. The sequencing input was peripheral blood. The receptors come from a man aged 40-50 years with acute or convalescent COVID-19. The CDR3 runs from the conserved cysteine through the conserved F or W. Fields, in order: clone size, V gene, CDR3 length, J gene, D gene, CDR3 protein, CDR3 DNA. D genes are given only for firm matches. A clone size is listed for some rows: how often the clone was seen (once, few, many), or a class if it is expanded.

NA,TRBV7-2,13,TRBJ2-1,NA,CASSLRRSFEQFF,TGTGCCAGCAGCCTCAGGAGGAGCTTTGAGCAGTTCTTC
once,TRBV5-1,17,TRBJ1-3,TRBD1,CASSGQRQGLAGNTIYF,TGCGCCAGCAGCGGCCAACGACAGGGGTTAGCTGGAAACACCATATATTTT
NA,TRBV19,14,TRBJ1-2,NA,CASSTRAGDYGYTF,TGTGCCAGTAGTACCCGGGCAGGGGATTATGGCTACACCTTC
NA,TRBV30,15,TRBJ2-2,NA,CAWSRTGLGTGELFF,TGTGCCTGGAGTAGGACTGGGTTGGGAACCGGGGAGCTGTTTTTT
few,TRBV20-1,10,TRBJ2-7,NA,CSASSNEQYF,TGCAGTGCTAGTAGCAACGAGCAGTACTTC
NA,TRBV4-3,14,TRBJ2-4,NA,CASSQDTSRASQYF,TGCGCCAGCAGCCAAGATACATCCAGGGCAAGTCAGTACTTC
NA,TRBV5-1,17,TRBJ2-7,TRBD1,CASSTGQGVKRSYEQYF,TGCGCCAGCAGCACCGGACAGGGTGTTAAACGCTCCTACGAGCAGTACTTC
NA,TRBV7-9,16,TRBJ1-2,NA,CASSLASQGGDRGYTF,TGTGCCAGCAGCTTAGCATCACAGGGAGGGGATCGGGGCTACACCTTC
NA,TRBV19,18,TRBJ2-3,TRBD1,CASSSRQGAVVSTDTQYF,TGTGCCAGTAGCAGTAGACAGGGTGCGGTGGTGTCCACAGATACGCAGTATTTT
NA,TRBV10-1,14,TRBJ2-7,NA,CASREASEADEQYF,TGCGCCAGCAGAGAAGCCTCCGAAGCGGACGAGCAGTACTTC
NA,TRBV5-1,13,TRBJ2-1,NA,CASSLTQGSEQFF,TGCGCCAGCAGCTTGACACAGGGTAGTGAGCAGTTCTTC
NA,TRBV11-3,15,TRBJ2-2,TRBD2,CASSQVAGPTGELFF,TGTGCCAGCAGCCAGGTAGCGGGACCCACCGGGGAGCTGTTTTTT
NA,TRBV10-1,14,TRBJ1-3,NA,CASSLDHSGNTIYF,TGCGCCAGCAGCCTAGACCATTCTGGAAACACCATATATTTT
NA,TRBV29-1,15,TRBJ2-3,TRBD1,CSVDGQGWQSGTQYF,TGCAGCGTTGATGGACAGGGATGGCAGTCAGGTACGCAGTATTTT
NA,TRBV6-6,13,TRBJ2-3,NA,CATKGEGTDTQYF,TGTGCCACCAAGGGGGAAGGCACAGATACGCAGTATTTT
once,TRBV3-1/TRBV3-2,15,TRBJ2-1,TRBD1,CASRAGTGAYNEQFF,TGTGCCAGCAGAGCGGGGACAGGGGCCTACAATGAGCAGTTCTTC
NA,TRBV6-5,16,TRBJ2-3,NA,CASSYEAGVHTDTQYF,TGTGCCAGCAGTTACGAGGCAGGGGTTCACACAGATACGCAGTATTTT
NA,TRBV7-2,15,TRBJ2-1,TRBD2,CASSRSGVSYNEQFF,TGTGCCAGCAGCCGTAGCGGGGTCTCCTACAATGAGCAGTTCTTC
NA,TRBV5-4,15,TRBJ2-7,TRBD2,CASSLIAGGRYEQYF,TGTGCCAGCAGCTTAATAGCGGGAGGGAGGTACGAGCAGTACTTC
NA,TRBV12-3/TRBV12-4,13,TRBJ1-5,NA,CASNKHSNQPQHF,TGTGCCAGTAATAAACATAGCAATCAGCCCCAGCATTTT
NA,TRBV2,13,TRBJ1-6,NA,CASSETGNSPLHF,TGTGCCAGCAGTGAAACGGGGAATTCACCCCTCCACTTT
NA,TRBV27,17,TRBJ2-1,TRBD2,CASSSPGGAGVPHEQFF,TGTGCCAGCAGTTCCCCGGGGGGAGCGGGAGTACCCCATGAGCAGTTCTTC
NA,TRBV29-1,16,TRBJ2-3,TRBD2,CSVRRGSGRAGDTQYF,TGCAGCGTTCGAAGGGGTAGCGGGAGGGCCGGAGATACGCAGTATTTT
NA,TRBV5-4,15,TRBJ2-1,NA,CASSLLGGGLNEQFF,TGTGCCAGCAGCCTCCTTGGGGGGGGCCTCAATGAGCAGTTCTTC
once,TRBV7-8,14,TRBJ1-5,TRBD1,CASSFTGAGQPQHF,TGTGCCAGCAGTTTTACAGGGGCAGGGCAGCCCCAGCATTTT
NA,TRBV6-6,14,TRBJ1-5,NA,CASDVSGGNQPQHF,TGTGCCAGCGATGTGTCGGGAGGCAATCAGCCCCAGCATTTT
NA,TRBV7-3,15,TRBJ1-2,TRBD1,CASSLTGQGNYGYTF,TGTGCCAGCAGCTTAACGGGACAGGGGAACTATGGCTACACCTTC
many,TRBV14,16,TRBJ1-1,NA,CASSQDLLVANTEAFF,TGTGCCAGCAGCCAAGACTTACTAGTTGCGAACACTGAAGCTTTCTTT
NA,TRBV12-5,17,TRBJ1-6,TRBD1,CASAPSFGTENLIPLHF,TGTGCTAGTGCCCCCTCATTTGGGACAGAAAACCTCATTCCCCTCCACTTT
NA,TRBV6-5,13,TRBJ1-2,TRBD1,CASSVDRDEGYTF,TGTGCCAGCAGCGTCGACAGGGACGAAGGCTACACCTTC
NA,TRBV3-1/TRBV3-2,13,TRBJ1-1,NA,CASSQGRNTEAFF,TGTGCCAGCAGCCAAGGTAGGAACACTGAAGCTTTCTTT
once,TRBV2,14,TRBJ2-2,TRBD2,CASTSGRATGELFF,TGTGCCAGCACTAGCGGGAGGGCCACCGGGGAGCTGTTTTTT
NA,TRBV3-1/TRBV3-2,15,TRBJ2-1,NA,CASSQGTGSYNEQFF,TGTGCCAGCAGCCAAGGGACTGGCTCATACAATGAGCAGTTCTTC
once,TRBV5-1,15,TRBJ2-7,TRBD1,CASSSMPGQAYEQYF,TGCGCCAGCAGCTCGATGCCGGGACAGGCCTACGAGCAGTACTTC
NA,TRBV19,15,TRBJ1-4,TRBD1,CASQDRDRGNEKLFF,TGTGCCAGTCAAGACCGGGACAGGGGAAATGAAAAACTGTTTTTT
NA,TRBV9,15,TRBJ2-7,TRBD2,CASSTQPGGTYEQYF,TGTGCCAGCAGCACACAACCGGGAGGGACTTACGAGCAGTACTTC
NA,TRBV6-1,12,TRBJ1-2,NA,CASSVDSYGYTF,TGTGCCAGCAGTGTGGACAGCTATGGCTACACCTTC
once,TRBV11-1,14,TRBJ1-1,NA,CASSLVRGNTEAFF,TGTGCCAGCAGCTTAGTTCGGGGGAACACTGAAGCTTTCTTT
NA,TRBV4-3,13,TRBJ2-3,NA,CASRQMSTDTQYF,TGCGCCAGCAGGCAGATGAGCACAGATACGCAGTATTTT
few,TRBV4-3,14,TRBJ1-2,NA,CASSQDIQGSGYTF,TGCGCCAGCAGCCAAGATATCCAGGGTAGTGGCTACACCTTC
once,TRBV15,14,TRBJ2-7,NA,CATSRGDSVNEQYF,TGTGCCACCAGCAGAGGCGACAGCGTCAACGAGCAGTACTTC
few,TRBV29-1,12,TRBJ1-2,NA,CSVGTANYGYTF,TGCAGCGTTGGGACAGCGAACTATGGCTACACCTTC
few,TRBV5-5,14,TRBJ2-7,NA,CASSSTTNSYEQYF,TGTGCCAGCAGCTCTACGACAAACTCCTACGAGCAGTACTTC
NA,TRBV6-5,15,TRBJ2-3,NA,CASRRGQPGTDTQYF,TGTGCCAGCAGAAGGGGTCAACCTGGCACAGATACGCAGTATTTT
NA,TRBV6-1,13,TRBJ2-1,NA,CASSDHGVNEQFF,TGTGCCAGCAGTGACCACGGGGTTAATGAGCAGTTCTTC